The 21 T cell receptor beta chains below come from one sample, sequenced in a study of T cell responses to AZD1222 COVID-19 vaccine (dated by TCRdb to the early 2020s). The time point label here, explained by the study, means: baseline before first vaccination. In light of the paper, this sample's treatment or condition label describes: meningococcal conjugate vaccine given as trial control. The library was obtained by the immunoSEQ multiplex PCR assay. Held by TCRdb, this immuneACCESS table contains in-frame sequences only and omits some clones. Under half of the omission traces to an unresolved V gene where checked; the cause of the rest is unknown. The sample table holds some 96,000 clones, of which more than 75% were seen once. The ten biggest clones cover 4% to 5% of the sample. Sequenced here: peripheral blood, sampled on day 0 of MenACWY control vaccination. These receptors were obtained from an adult in good health.

A single count supports this clone. The V and J genes are TRBV28 and TRBJ2-7, with 8 bases aligning to TRBD1. Trimming at V came to 3 bases and at J to 2 bases, leaving 15 bases not matched to a gene. The germline gives CDR1 MDHEN, CDR2 SYDVKM. The CDR3 is made up of 18 amino acids. CDR3 residues: CASSFWNLGQGGTYEQYF. The CDR3 bases are TGTGCCAGCAGTTTTTGGAATTTAGGACAGGGAGGCACCTACGAGCAGTACTTC.

This sequence joins TRBV5-1 and TRBJ1-3; D not resolved. Trimming pared 4 bases from V and 2 bases from J, leaving 13 bases between. This CDR3 contains 15 residues. The germline V gene encodes CDR1 SGHRS and CDR2 YFSETQ. For the CDR3, the DNA is TGCGCCAGCAGCCGCCTTGGGGATGCTGGAAACACCATATATTTT. Translated: CASSRLGDAGNTIYF.

V and J are TRBV28 and TRBJ1-4; D unresolved. The CDR3 runs to 15 residues. The V end was cut by 4 bases, the J end by 8 bases, with 17 bases between. The germline V gene has CDR1 MDHEN and CDR2 SYDVKM. CDR3 DNA sequence: TGTGCCAGCAGTTCCCGGACCGGAATTGGCGAAAAACTGTTTTTT. This codes for CASSSRTGIGEKLFF.

The rearrangement uses TRBV28 and TRBJ2-7, with a possible D match to TRBD1 (6 bases). V was clipped by 6 bases and J by 0 bases, with 12 bases between them. CDR1 is MDHEN, CDR2 SYDVKM, per germline. This CDR3 has 14 residues. CDR3 in DNA: TGTGCCAGCAGGTCCACAGGGCTCTCCTACGAGCAGTACTTC. Encoded protein: CASRSTGLSYEQYF.

The rearrangement uses TRBV6-1 and TRBJ1-1; weak D call: TRBD1 (5 bases). This CDR3 region has 14 residues. Between the trimmed V and J ends, which lost 3 bases and 4 bases, there was a span of 12 bases. Germline V gives CDR1 MNHNS, CDR2 SASEGT. The DNA of the CDR3 is TGTGCCAGCAGTGAGACGAGGCAGGGCACTGAAGCTTTCTTT. As protein: CASSETRQGTEAFF.

The chain uses TRBV30 and TRBJ1-2; unclear D gene. This CDR3 spans 12 amino acids. V lost 5 bases and J lost 8, with 15 bases in between. Germline V gene sequence: CDR1 GTSNPN, CDR2 SVGIG (reference sequence). The CDR3 spells CAWEGATKGYTF. CDR3 bases: TGTGCCTGGGAGGGAGCAACGAAGGGCTACACCTTC.

This clone was seen just once. The chain couples TRBV9 to TRBJ2-1, with a weak D call TRBD2 (7 bases). Germline assignment: CDR1 SGDLS and CDR2 YYNGEE. Trimming removed 4 bases from V and 8 bases from J, with 16 bases in between. This CDR3 is built from 14 residues. The CDR3 bases are TGTGCCAGCAGCTTTCGTGGGAGGGGGGATGAGCAGTTCTTC. Translation: CASSFRGRGDEQFF.

V is TRBV10-1 and J is TRBJ1-1; D is possibly TRBD1 (6 bases). Trimming removed 2 bases at V and 4 bases at J, with 11 bases between. Germline-derived CDR1 and CDR2 are WNHNN and SYGVQD (reference sequence). CDR3 length: 14 amino acids. This chain's CDR3 is CASSEQGNGTEAFF. The CDR3 bases are TGCGCCAGCAGTGAGCAGGGGAATGGCACTGAAGCTTTCTTT.

The CDR3 spells CASSGQTSGSPRGGELFF. In nucleotides, the CDR3 is TGTGCCAGCAGCGGCCAGACTAGCGGGAGTCCCAGGGGCGGGGAGCTGTTTTTT. The chain couples TRBV3-1 (or the pseudogene TRBV3-2) to TRBJ2-2, with 12 bases lining up with TRBD2. Germline V gene sequence: CDR1 LGHDT, CDR2 YNNKEL (reference sequence). There are 18 residues in the CDR3. J lost 7 bases, V lost 5 bases, and 14 bases had no gene match.

This sequence joins TRBV6-2 or TRBV6-3 and TRBJ1-5; TRBD1 is a possible D gene (5 bases). The CDR3 length is 14 residues. Per the germline V gene, CDR1 is MNHEY and CDR2 is SVGEGT. Deletions cut 5 bases from V and 5 bases from J, with 13 bases between. The CDR3 DNA reads as TGTGCCAGCAGTCCGACGGGGCTCTATCAGCCCCAGCATTTT. Translating gives CASSPTGLYQPQHF.

This chain joins TRBV19 and TRBJ2-3; 9 nucleotides agree with TRBD1. Germline V lookup: CDR1 LNHDA, CDR2 SQIVND (reference sequence). This CDR3 comprises 15 residues. V was pared by 4 bases and J by 3 bases, with 5 bases of the junction left unmatched. For the CDR3, the DNA is TGTGCCAGTAGTACCCCCGGACAGGGGACAGATACGCAGTATTTT. It specifies CASSTPGQGTDTQYF.

The chain links TRBV29-1 to TRBJ2-3; no reliable D call. Germline CDR1 reads SQVTM; CDR2 reads ANQGSEA. V was trimmed by 3 bases and J by 2 bases, leaving 9 bases between them. CDR3 length: 13 amino acids. The CDR3 sequence is CSVDGGVTDTQYF. The CDR3 region has the DNA TGCAGCGTTGATGGTGGGGTCACAGATACGCAGTATTTT.

The V and J genes are TRBV12-3 or TRBV12-4 and TRBJ2-5, with 8 bases fitting TRBD1. CDR3 length: 13 residues. After removal of 5 bases from V and 4 bases from J, the junction contained 3 bases not matched to a gene. The CDR3 reads CASSLGQGETQYF. DNA of the CDR3: TGTGCCAGCAGTCTCGGACAGGGAGAGACCCAGTACTTC.

This clone occurred once. The CDR3 DNA reads as TGTGCCAGTACTTCAAGGAGCTCCTATAATTCACCCCTCCACTTT. Encoded protein: CASTSRSSYNSPLHF. This chain uses TRBV19 with TRBJ1-6; D call uncertain. V was clipped by 7 bases and J by 0 bases, with 10 bases between them. This CDR3 region has 15 residues. CDR1 is LNHDA and CDR2 is SQIVND in the germline V gene (reference sequence).

This clone was found once. V usage is TRBV28 and J usage is TRBJ2-1; TRBD1 matches 9 bases. This CDR3 is 15 amino acids long. Germline CDR1 MDHEN, CDR2 SYDVKM. V was clipped by 6 bases and J by 4 bases; unmatched bases: 7. The CDR3 protein is CASRGGTGFYNEQFF. In DNA, the CDR3 is TGTGCCAGCAGGGGGGGGACAGGGTTTTACAATGAGCAGTTCTTC.

The chain has TRBV3-1 (or the pseudogene TRBV3-2) and TRBJ1-1; possibly TRBD1 for D (6 bases). There are 14 residues in the CDR3. V lost 3 bases to trimming and J lost 0 bases, with 8 bases between them. Germline CDR1 is LGHDT and CDR2 is YNNKEL (reference sequence). The CDR3 coding sequence is TGTGCCAGCAGCCAGAGGGGGATGAACACTGAAGCTTTCTTT. Translation: CASSQRGMNTEAFF.

The V gene is TRBV6-5, the J gene TRBJ1-2, with D tentatively TRBD1 (6 bases). Germline values: CDR1 MNHEY, CDR2 SVGAGI. V lost 2 bases and J 7 bases, leaving 17 bases between the germline ends. The CDR3 runs to 15 residues. The CDR3 sequence: CASSYPGQGGFGYTF. The DNA for the CDR3 is TGTGCCAGCAGTTACCCCGGACAAGGGGGTTTTGGCTACACCTTC.

The rearrangement uses TRBV28 and TRBJ1-2; a possible D gene is TRBD1 (5 bases). V was cut by 6 bases and J by 3 bases, with 14 bases left in between. Germline loops: CDR1 MDHEN, CDR2 SYDVKM. There are 14 residues in the CDR3. The CDR3, as DNA: TGTGCCAGCAGAGTACCGGGACGGTACTATGGCTACACCTTC. Its protein product is CASRVPGRYYGYTF.

This chain's CDR3 is CASSRSRDYQETQYF. The CDR3 bases are TGTGCCAGCTCACGGAGCCGGGACTACCAAGAGACCCAGTACTTC. The V gene is TRBV18, the J gene TRBJ2-5; a possible D gene is TRBD2 (6 bases). CDR3 length equals 15 residues. The germline V gene has CDR1 KGHSH and CDR2 LQKENI. V was clipped by 4 bases and J by 0 bases, with 12 bases between them.

The V gene is TRBV7-2, the J gene TRBJ2-1; 7 bases map to TRBD2. The length of the CDR3 is 14 residues. With 2 bases clipped from V and 10 bases from J, the junction kept 8 bases outside the gene matches. The germline V gene encodes CDR1 SGHTA and CDR2 FQGNSA. This CDR3 reads CASSLTRASGEQFF. CDR3 DNA: TGTGCCAGCAGCTTAACGCGGGCTAGCGGAGAGCAGTTCTTC.

The rearrangement links TRBV18 to TRBJ2-5; D may match TRBD1 or TRBD2 (5 bases each). Looked up from germline, CDR1 is KGHSH and CDR2 is LQKENI. V was trimmed by 6 bases and J by 2 bases, leaving 10 bases between them. This CDR3 spans 13 amino acids. CDR3 region: CASSGTDQETQYF. CDR3 nucleotide sequence: TGTGCCAGCTCCGGGACGGATCAAGAGACCCAGTACTTC.